This T cell receptor (beta chain) was observed in a study of shared clonotypes between healthy human individuals. Nashville, Tennessee was home to all donors, each a Caucasian adult. CD4+ cells were split into CD45RA+ naive and CD45RA-negative memory subsets. A word on this clone: Its antigen remains unknown.

This CDR3 has 16 amino acids. Sequencing used immunoSEQ multiplex PCR; TCRdb keeps in-frame clones, though not all of them. This repertoire shows over a million clones, over 95% found once; its top ten account for 1% to 1.5%. Study-wide results and caveats: Represented diversity, genetic and exposure-history alike, was limited by few donors.

The sample comprised naive CD4+ T cells sorted from blood. Subset in this sample: CD45RA+ positively selected. The TCR originated in a man aged 30-40 years in good health. V and J are TRBV12-2 and TRBJ1-5; the D segment call TRBD1 is taken from the table without a DNA check. TRBV12-2 is a known pseudogene. As DNA, the CDR3 is TGTGCAAGTCGCTTAGAAAAGAACAGCTATGATCAGCCCCAGCATTTT. This encodes CASRLEKNSYDQPQHF.